A selection of T cell receptor beta chains follows, all from one sample in a study of identical twins. TCRdb fed the 5' RACE reads into MiXCR, producing one record per CDR3 protein. The data hold hundreds of thousands of distinct CDR3 sequences, with 21% observed a single time. These same data were also listed under a study on T cells expressing NK-cell markers.

Sequencing used PBMCs. These receptors came from a woman aged 18 to 35 in good health. Each CDR3 is given with its conserved first and last residue. The D gene is left open where the match is weak. Clone size is given for some rows only: seen once, a few or many times, or a class if the clone is expanded.

>TRBJ1-1|TRBV6-5|NA|NA|14
CASSYSGWNTEAFF
TGTGCCAGCAGTTACTCAGGGTGGAACACTGAAGCTTTCTTT
>TRBJ2-3|TRBV29-1|TRBD1|many|13
CSVWGQGRDTQYF
TGCAGCGTTTGGGGACAGGGGCGAGATACGCAGTATTTT
>TRBJ2-7|TRBV6-1|NA|NA|17
CASSKGPTPGPPHEQYF
TGTGCCAGCAGCAAGGGCCCAACCCCGGGACCCCCCCACGAGCAGTACTTC
>TRBJ2-7|TRBV18|NA|few|12
CASSNRDYEQYF
TGTGCCAGCTCCAACCGTGACTACGAGCAGTACTTC
>TRBJ2-1|TRBV2|NA|few|13
CASSDATLNEQFF
TGTGCCAGCAGTGATGCCACTCTGAATGAGCAGTTCTTC
>TRBJ2-4|TRBV25-1|TRBD2|few|14
CASSPGGDVNIQYF
TGTGCCAGCAGTCCGGGAGGGGATGTAAACATTCAGTACTTC
>TRBJ2-3|TRBV5-1|TRBD2|NA|16
CASSWGLVGSTDTQYF
TGCGCCAGCAGCTGGGGACTAGTGGGAAGCACAGATACGCAGTATTTT
>TRBJ2-2|TRBV5-1|NA|NA|16
CASSLFQGTNTGELFF
TGCGCCAGCAGCTTGTTCCAGGGAACGAACACCGGGGAGCTGTTTTTT
>TRBJ2-3|TRBV6-2/TRBV6-3|NA|NA|14
CASSYGSRTATQYF
TGTGCCAGCAGTTACGGGTCTAGGACCGCTACGCAGTATTTT
>TRBJ2-5|TRBV5-1|TRBD1|NA|15
CASSLAGTGKETQYF
TGCGCCAGCAGCTTGGCTGGGACAGGGAAAGAGACCCAGTACTTC
>TRBJ2-7|TRBV25-1|NA|few|15
CASSEAGPDTYEQYF
TGTGCCAGCAGTGAAGCTGGTCCGGATACCTACGAGCAGTACTTC
>TRBJ2-1|TRBV27|NA|few|13
CASVGGIYNEQFF
TGTGCCAGCGTGGGGGGCATTTACAATGAGCAGTTCTTC
>TRBJ2-3|TRBV20-1|NA|NA|13
CSALTAAADTQYF
TGCAGTGCTTTAACAGCTGCGGCAGATACGCAGTATTTT
>TRBJ2-7|TRBV6-5|NA|NA|14
CASSLGSSPYEQYF
TGTGCCAGCAGTTTGGGGTCGAGCCCCTACGAGCAGTACTTC
>TRBJ2-3|TRBV12-3/TRBV12-4|NA|few|15
CASSSWRDSTDTQYF
TGTGCCAGCAGTTCCTGGCGGGACAGCACAGATACGCAGTATTTT
>TRBJ2-3|TRBV4-2|NA|NA|17
CASSLPGGGASTDTQYF
TGTGCCAGCAGCCTCCCGGGTGGAGGGGCTAGCACAGATACGCAGTATTTT
>TRBJ2-7|TRBV5-1|TRBD2|NA|14
CASLPGGSSYEQYF
TGCGCCAGCCTCCCGGGGGGGAGTTCCTACGAGCAGTACTTC
>TRBJ2-5|TRBV29-1|NA|NA|12
CSVRTAQETQYF
TGCAGCGTCCGGACAGCGCAAGAGACCCAGTACTTC
>TRBJ2-3|TRBV21-1|NA|few|20
CASSSTPRRGVRPRTDTQYF
TGTGCCAGCAGCTCAACTCCCCGGCGGGGTGTGCGGCCCCGCACAGATACGCAGTATTTT
>TRBJ1-1|TRBV11-3|TRBD1|few|15
CASSSAGQVNTEAFF
TGTGCCAGCAGCTCAGCCGGACAGGTCAACACTGAAGCTTTCTTT
>TRBJ2-3|TRBV5-1|NA|NA|13
CASSLAGGSGQYF
TGCGCCAGCAGCTTGGCCGGTGGTAGCGGGCAGTATTTT
>TRBJ1-2|TRBV5-1|NA|few|14
CASSLGEPNYGYTF
TGCGCCAGCAGCTTGGGGGAGCCTAACTATGGCTACACCTTC
>TRBJ2-5|TRBV7-2|NA|few|16
CASSLLLGGAQETQYF
TGTGCCAGCAGCTTATTATTGGGGGGGGCGCAAGAGACCCAGTACTTC
>TRBJ2-3|TRBV7-8|NA|few|16
CASSLGAWTSTDTQYF
TGTGCCAGCAGCTTAGGGGCCTGGACTAGCACAGATACGCAGTATTTT
>TRBJ1-5|TRBV5-5|TRBD1|NA|14
CASSFQGAGQPQHF
TGTGCCAGCAGCTTCCAGGGGGCAGGGCAGCCCCAGCATTTT
>TRBJ1-1|TRBV5-1|NA|NA|12
CASKQQGTEAFF
TGCGCCAGCAAACAGCAAGGGACTGAAGCTTTCTTT
>TRBJ2-7|TRBV10-2|NA|many|12
CASSEPGYEQYF
TGCGCCAGCAGTGAGCCCGGCTACGAGCAGTACTTC
>TRBJ2-7|TRBV12-3/TRBV12-4|NA|NA|11
CASSFVDEQYF
TGTGCCAGCAGTTTTGTTGACGAGCAGTACTTC
>TRBJ2-3|TRBV20-1|NA|NA|14
CSARDQANTDTQYF
TGCAGTGCTAGAGATCAAGCAAACACAGATACGCAGTATTTT